Below, 7 T cell receptor beta chains from the same sample are listed, as sequenced in a study of cytomegalovirus exposure and HLA in healthy donors. PCR amplification relied on 60 Vbeta primers (plus 13 Jbeta primers). Some clones are missing from TCRdb's copy, which holds only in-frame ones; the method was immunoSEQ multiplex PCR. This sample yields roughly 160,000 clones, of which roughly 77% are seen a single time; 1% belongs to the top ten. Sequences were obtained from PBMCs. The source is a woman aged 50 to 60 in good health and CMV-seropositive.

About this clone: Other DNA sequences in the sample encode the same CDR3. V gene TRBV5-1 combines with J gene TRBJ2-5; the D is unclear. V was cut by 2 bases and J by 0 bases, with 5 bases left in between. The CDR3 has 13 residues. Germline-derived CDR1 and CDR2 are SGHRS and YFSETQ. Here the CDR3 reads CASSLQYQETQYF. CDR3 nucleotides: TGCGCCAGCAGCTTACAGTACCAAGAGACCCAGTACTTC.

Here the CDR3 reads CASSLRGTGSYEQYF. In DNA form, the CDR3 reads TGTGCCAGCAGCTTAAGGGGGACAGGATCCTACGAGCAGTACTTC. The chain employs TRBV11-2 and TRBJ2-7; 8 bases match TRBD1. This CDR3 is built from 15 residues. With 2 bases clipped from V and 1 base from J, the junction kept 4 bases outside the gene matches. CDR1 SGHAT and CDR2 FQNNGV come from the germline V gene.

This clone occurred once. The rearrangement uses TRBV11-2 and TRBJ2-5; D is perhaps TRBD1 (7 bases). This CDR3 contains 18 residues. Per the germline V gene, CDR1 is SGHAT and CDR2 is FQNNGV. V lost 1 base, J lost 4 bases, and 22 bases lay in between. CDR3 coding DNA: TGTGCCAGCAGCTTAGTATCTCCACAGGGGAGGATAGGAGAGACCCAGTACTTC. This gives the protein CASSLVSPQGRIGETQYF.

This clone was found once. V is TRBV7-2 and J is TRBJ2-6; possible D gene TRBD1, 6 bases. CDR1 is SGHTA and CDR2 is FQGNSA in the germline V gene. V was shortened by 3 bases and J by 2 bases, with 11 bases between the two germline ends. The length of the CDR3 is 16 residues. The CDR3 DNA is TGTGCCAGCAGCTTGCACAGGGTTGCTGGGGCCAACGTCCTGACTTTC. This codes for CASSLHRVAGANVLTF.

This clone was seen just once. The chain carries TRBV11-2 and TRBJ2-7; 9 bases map to TRBD1. This CDR3 has 14 amino acids. V lost 4 bases and J lost 3; bases outside the gene matches: 4. Germline values: CDR1 SGHAT, CDR2 FQNNGV. CDR3 amino acids: CASSYDRGGYEQYF. Written as DNA, the CDR3 is TGTGCCAGCAGCTACGACAGGGGGGGCTACGAGCAGTACTTC.

The CDR3 region has the DNA TGCGCCAGCAGCCAGATCCCCGATCCCACTGGTCCCGGGAATGAGCAGTTCTTC. Translating gives CASSQIPDPTGPGNEQFF. V is TRBV4-3 and J is TRBJ2-1; D is ambiguous. Trimming stripped 3 bases from V and 7 bases from J, with 25 bases between. Germline loops: CDR1 LGHNA, CDR2 YSLEER. This CDR3 contains 18 residues.

This chain links TRBV5-1 with TRBJ2-7; TRBD1 agrees at 10 bases. Unmatched junction bases numbered 4, after V lost 2 bases and J lost 2 bases. The CDR3 loop spans 15 amino acids. Germline assignment: CDR1 SGHRS and CDR2 YFSETQ. This chain's CDR3 is CASSLGGTGAYEQYF. The CDR3 DNA is TGCGCCAGCAGCTTAGGAGGGACAGGGGCCTACGAGCAGTACTTC.